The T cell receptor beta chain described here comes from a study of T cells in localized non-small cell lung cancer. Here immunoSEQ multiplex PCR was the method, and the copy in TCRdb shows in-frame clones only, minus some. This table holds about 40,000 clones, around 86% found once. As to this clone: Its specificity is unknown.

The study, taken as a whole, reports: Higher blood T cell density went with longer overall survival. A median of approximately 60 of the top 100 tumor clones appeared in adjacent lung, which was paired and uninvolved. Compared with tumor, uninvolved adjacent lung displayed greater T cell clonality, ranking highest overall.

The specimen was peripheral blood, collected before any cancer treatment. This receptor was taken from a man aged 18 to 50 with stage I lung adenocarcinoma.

As DNA, the CDR3 is TGTGCCAGTAGTATAGAGGCCGGAGTGAGCTACGAGCAGTACTTC. This translates into CASSIEAGVSYEQYF. V gene TRBV19 combines with J gene TRBJ2-7; no reliable D call. Germline V CDR1 and CDR2: LNHDA, SQIVND (reference sequence). This CDR3 spans 15 amino acids. V lost 0 bases to trimming and J lost 3 bases, with 12 bases between them.